The 27 T cell receptor beta chains reported below all come from one sample, sequenced in a study of PD-1 blockade in classical Hodgkin lymphoma. Assay: immunoSEQ multiplex PCR; the TCRdb copy retains only in-frame clones and omits some. This repertoire shows about 22,000 clones, about 90% found once; its top ten account for more than 0.45%. Time point specified: newly diagnosed, previously untreated cHL patient sample. Investigators isolated CD4+ T cells from thawed PBMCs through magnetic negative selection. The sequenced sample was CD4+ T cells from blood. The origin of the receptors is a human donor with classical Hodgkin lymphoma.

This chain joins TRBV7-9 and TRBJ1-4; D is perhaps TRBD1 (5 bases). This CDR3 has 14 residues. Germline assignment: CDR1 SEHNR and CDR2 FQNEAQ (reference sequence). V was shortened by 3 bases and J by 4 bases, with 9 bases between the two germline ends. The CDR3 loop reads CASSFATVNEKLFF. DNA of the CDR3: TGTGCCAGCAGCTTTGCGACAGTTAATGAAAAACTGTTTTTT.

About this clone: This is likely a read error, given that the CDR3 carries no conserved phenylalanine or tryptophan at its end. The CDR3 loop is CATQWGGQANYGYTL. The CDR3 DNA is TGTGCCACCCAGTGGGGGGGACAGGCAAACTATGGCTACACCCTC. The rearrangement joins TRBV6-5 to TRBJ1-2; 8 bases are shared with TRBD1. V dropped 10 bases and J dropped 2; count of bases not matched to a gene: 12. Germline V CDR1 and CDR2: MNHEY, SVGAGI. The CDR3 is 15 residues long.

The chain has TRBV6-4 and TRBJ2-1, with 9 bases identical to TRBD2. Unmatched junction bases numbered 2, after V lost 4 bases and J lost 4 bases. The CDR3 spans 14 residues. CDR1 and CDR2 from the germline V gene are MRHNA and SNTAGT. The chain's CDR3 is CASSVAGEYNEQFF. The CDR3 nucleotides are TGTGCCAGCAGTGTAGCGGGGGAATACAATGAGCAGTTCTTC.

The gene calls are TRBV19 and TRBJ2-5; no clear D gene. Per germline, CDR1 LNHDA and CDR2 SQIVND (reference sequence). Trimming pared 1 base from V and 4 bases from J, leaving 10 bases between. The CDR3 spans 14 residues. CDR3 region: CASSIGGWGETQYF. The CDR3 coding sequence is TGTGCCAGTAGTATAGGGGGATGGGGAGAGACCCAGTACTTC.

The gene calls are TRBV19 and TRBJ1-6; D uncertain. This CDR3 comprises 15 residues. V shed 0 bases and J shed 7 bases, with 10 bases lying between them. CDR1 and CDR2 (germline): LNHDA, SQIVND (reference sequence). The CDR3 region has the DNA TGTGCCAGTAGTATAGAAATCATTCCGAATTCACCCCTCCACTTT. Translation: CASSIEIIPNSPLHF.

The chain carries TRBV5-1 and TRBJ2-7; D is unclear. V was cut by 2 bases and J by 3 bases, with 9 bases left in between. CDR1 SGHRS and CDR2 YFSETQ come from the germline V gene. The CDR3 extends over 13 amino acids. In DNA, the CDR3 is TGCGCCAGCAGCTTAGGGCCGCTCTACGAGCAGTACTTC. This translates into CASSLGPLYEQYF.

The V and J genes are TRBV7-2 and TRBJ1-6; D not certain. V was clipped by 2 bases and J by 5 bases, with 10 bases between them. Germline CDR1 is SGHTA and CDR2 is FQGNSA. The CDR3 loop spans 15 amino acids. The CDR3 loop reads CASSLRRADNSPLHF. CDR3 nucleotides: TGTGCCAGCAGCTTAAGGAGGGCCGATAATTCACCCCTCCACTTT.

This chain joins TRBV11-3 and TRBJ1-1; 8 bases fit TRBD1. The CDR3 contains 16 residues. The V gene end was trimmed by 5 bases and the J gene end by 0 bases; junction bases not matched to a gene: 8. CDR1 and CDR2 from the germline V gene are SGHNT and YENEEA. CDR3 region: CASSLGQGGMNTEAFF. In DNA form, the CDR3 reads TGTGCCAGCAGCCTTGGACAGGGAGGTATGAACACTGAAGCTTTCTTT.

V gene TRBV7-9 combines with J gene TRBJ2-3, with 12 bases matching TRBD2. There are 14 residues in the CDR3. Germline CDR1 is SEHNR and CDR2 is FQNEAQ (reference sequence). V dropped 5 bases and J dropped 4; count of bases not matched to a gene: 1. The DNA of the CDR3 is TGTGCCAGCAGCCCTAGCGGGGGGGCAGATACGCAGTATTTT. This sequence encodes CASSPSGGADTQYF.

This clone was picked up one time. The gene calls are TRBV5-6 and TRBJ2-3; 8 bases are a match to TRBD1. The length of the CDR3 is 17 residues. V lost 0 bases and J lost 4; bases outside the gene matches: 10. In germline, CDR1 is SGHDT, CDR2 YYEEEE. The CDR3 nucleotides read TGTGCCAGCAGCTTGGTGGGGACAGGCGGGCGGGCAGATACGCAGTATTTT. Its protein is CASSLVGTGGRADTQYF. The full variable domain, its missing parts supplied by reference TRBV5-6 and TRBJ2-3, is DAGVTQSPTHLIKTRGQQVTLRCSPKSGHDTVSWYQQALGQGPQFIFQYYEEEERQRGNFPDRFSGHQFPNYSSELNVNALLLGDSALYLCASSLVGTGGRADTQYFGPGTRLTVL.

This clone appeared once. The chain is built from TRBV11-3 and TRBJ1-2; 7 bases line up with TRBD1. V lost 4 bases to trimming and J lost 4 bases; unmatched junction nucleotides: 6. Germline V gene data show CDR1 as SGHNT and CDR2 as YENEEA. The CDR3 is made up of 14 amino acids. This CDR3 reads CASSSRQGPYGYTF. The DNA of the CDR3 is TGTGCCAGCAGCTCCCGACAGGGCCCCTATGGCTACACCTTC.

The CDR3 DNA reads as TGTGCCAGCTCACCCCCGGCGGGCTCTGGAAACACCATATATTTT. The encoded protein is CASSPPAGSGNTIYF. The chain combines TRBV18 with TRBJ1-3; unclear D gene. Looked up from germline, CDR1 is KGHSH and CDR2 is LQKENI. The CDR3 length is 15 residues. Trimming pared 3 bases from V and 0 bases from J, leaving 9 bases between.

The V call is TRBV6-1, the J call TRBJ1-2; D gene unclear. The CDR3 is made up of 14 amino acids. Germline CDR1 is MNHNS and CDR2 is SASEGT. Trimming removed 2 bases from V and 4 bases from J, with 11 bases in between. Here the CDR3 DNA reads TGTGCCAGCAGTGAACCTGCAGCTACCTATGGCTACACCTTC. It encodes CASSEPAATYGYTF.

V and J are TRBV18 and TRBJ1-4; unclear D gene. CDR1 and CDR2 (germline): KGHSH, LQKENI. CDR3 length: 15 residues. V was trimmed by 0 bases and J by 0 bases, leaving 5 bases between them. CDR3: CASSPPAATNEKLFF. In DNA form, the CDR3 reads TGTGCCAGCTCACCACCAGCCGCAACTAATGAAAAACTGTTTTTT. Variable domain in full (rest from reference TRBV18 and TRBJ1-4): NAGVMQNPRHLVRRRGQEARLRCSPMKGHSHVYWYRQLPEEGLKFMVYLQKENIIDESGMPKERFSAEFPKEGPSILRIQQVVRGDSAAYFCASSPPAATNEKLFFGSGTQLSVL.

This chain uses TRBV5-1 with TRBJ1-2; D possibly corresponds to TRBD1 (5 bases). The CDR3 spans 16 residues. Between the trimmed V and J ends, which lost 1 base and 6 bases, there was a span of 19 bases. Germline loops: CDR1 SGHRS, CDR2 YFSETQ. The CDR3 coding sequence is TGCGCCAGCAGCTTGAGTCGGGGCACCCTATTCGATGGCTACACCTTC. Encoded protein: CASSLSRGTLFDGYTF.

J is TRBJ2-5 and V is TRBV5-1, with 13 positions matching TRBD2. The DNA matches TRBJ2-7 better at its end, which makes the J call doubtful. This CDR3 spans 15 amino acids. CDR1 is SGHRS and CDR2 is YFSETQ in the germline V gene. The CDR3 loop reads CASSWGTSGEYEQYF. As DNA, the CDR3 is TGCGCCAGCAGCTGGGGGACTAGCGGGGAGTACGAGCAGTACTTC.

In its sample, this clone was seen once. The V gene is TRBV5-1, the J gene TRBJ2-7, with 8 positions matching TRBD1. Germline lookup yields CDR1 SGHRS and CDR2 YFSETQ. The CDR3 length is 14 residues. Losses at the gene ends were 5 bases for V and 2 bases for J; bases not matched to a gene: 6. The CDR3 spells CASRDGTGPYEQYF. CDR3 sequence (DNA): TGCGCCAGCAGGGACGGGACAGGACCCTACGAGCAGTACTTC.

V usage is TRBV28 and J usage is TRBJ2-6, with D hard to call. The CDR3 sequence is 14 residues long. Trimming removed 6 bases at V and 2 bases at J, with 8 bases between. Germline CDR1 MDHEN, CDR2 SYDVKM. DNA for the CDR3: TGTGCCAGCAGCCCTAGGGCTGGGGCCAACGTCCTGACTTTC. Translated, it gives CASSPRAGANVLTF.

The genes are TRBV11-3 and TRBJ1-2; TRBD1 agrees at 12 bases. The ends lost 5 bases at V and 6 bases at J; junction bases unmatched: 16. This CDR3 spans 18 amino acids. The germline V gene encodes CDR1 SGHNT and CDR2 YENEEA. The CDR3 here is CASSLELGTGGLVNGYTF. The CDR3 DNA sequence: TGTGCCAGCAGCCTCGAATTAGGGACAGGGGGCTTAGTCAATGGCTACACCTTC.

Here the CDR3 DNA reads TGTGCCAGCACCTACAGCGGGGGGCGAGGGGCGAGAGAGACCCAGTACTTC. It codes for CASTYSGGRGARETQYF. The chain recombines TRBV5-5 with TRBJ2-5; 9 bases agree with TRBD2. V gave up 6 bases and J gave up 4 bases; unmatched junction bases: 16. The germline gives CDR1 SGHKS, CDR2 YYEKEE (reference sequence). The CDR3 runs 17 residues.

This clone has just a few counts. V and J are TRBV7-6 and TRBJ2-1; TRBD1 agrees at 11 bases. Germline CDR1 SGHVS, CDR2 FNYEAQ. J lost 9 bases, V lost 5 bases, and 6 bases had no gene match. CDR3 length: 14 amino acids. This CDR3 reads CASSTGQGAAEQFF. The CDR3 coding sequence is TGTGCCAGCAGCACAGGACAGGGGGCTGCTGAGCAGTTCTTC.

The gene calls are TRBV5-4 and TRBJ2-2; D is perhaps TRBD1 (6 bases). The ends were cut back, 1 base at V and 4 bases at J, with 11 bases in the middle. Germline V gives CDR1 SGHNT, CDR2 YYREEE (reference sequence). This CDR3 has 15 residues. CDR3 residues: CASSLRSGVTGELFF. DNA of the CDR3: TGTGCCAGCAGCTTGCGCTCAGGGGTCACCGGGGAGCTGTTTTTT.

As DNA, the CDR3 is TGTGCCAGTAGCCAGGGTGATCAGCCCCAGCATTTT. It yields the protein CASSQGDQPQHF. The chain has TRBV19 and TRBJ1-5, with D possibly matching TRBD1 (5 bases). The length of the CDR3 is 12 residues. Per the germline V gene, CDR1 is LNHDA and CDR2 is SQIVND (reference sequence). Trimming cost V 6 bases and J 5 bases, with 8 bases left between them.

CDR3 bases: TGTGCCAGCAGCCGGAGGCCCCCATCGGAGACCCAGTACTTC. Protein product: CASSRRPPSETQYF. The chain employs TRBV7-8 and TRBJ2-5, with D perhaps TRBD2 (5 bases). Germline V gives CDR1 SGHVS, CDR2 FQNEAQ. Trimming left V 5 bases short and J 5 bases short, with 15 bases between. The CDR3 runs 14 residues.

The chain recombines TRBV6-1 with TRBJ1-2; D might be TRBD1 (6 bases). The CDR3 totals 15 residues. Germline-derived CDR1 and CDR2 are MNHNS and SASEGT. The V gene lost 3 bases and the J gene lost 7 bases, with 18 bases spanning the gap. This CDR3 is CASSEIAGAPRGYTF. The CDR3, as DNA: TGTGCCAGCAGTGAGATCGCAGGGGCCCCGCGTGGCTACACCTTC.

The chain employs TRBV4-3 and TRBJ2-1; 7 positions match TRBD1. V shed 4 bases and J 2 bases; nucleotides not matched to a gene: 5. The germline CDR1 and CDR2 sequences are LGHNA and YSLEER. The CDR3 runs 15 residues. The chain's CDR3 is CASSPGQRAYNEQFF. Here the CDR3 DNA reads TGCGCCAGCAGCCCGGGACAGCGCGCCTACAATGAGCAGTTCTTC.

This clone was observed a single time. The chain is built from TRBV6-4 and TRBJ1-1; D ambiguous. V shed 2 bases and J shed 7 bases, with 11 bases lying between them. Germline V gene sequence: CDR1 MRHNA, CDR2 SNTAGT. This CDR3 is built from 13 residues. CDR3 coding DNA: TGTGCCAGCAGTGACGAAAGGTGGAGTGAAGCTTTCTTT. Protein: CASSDERWSEAFF.